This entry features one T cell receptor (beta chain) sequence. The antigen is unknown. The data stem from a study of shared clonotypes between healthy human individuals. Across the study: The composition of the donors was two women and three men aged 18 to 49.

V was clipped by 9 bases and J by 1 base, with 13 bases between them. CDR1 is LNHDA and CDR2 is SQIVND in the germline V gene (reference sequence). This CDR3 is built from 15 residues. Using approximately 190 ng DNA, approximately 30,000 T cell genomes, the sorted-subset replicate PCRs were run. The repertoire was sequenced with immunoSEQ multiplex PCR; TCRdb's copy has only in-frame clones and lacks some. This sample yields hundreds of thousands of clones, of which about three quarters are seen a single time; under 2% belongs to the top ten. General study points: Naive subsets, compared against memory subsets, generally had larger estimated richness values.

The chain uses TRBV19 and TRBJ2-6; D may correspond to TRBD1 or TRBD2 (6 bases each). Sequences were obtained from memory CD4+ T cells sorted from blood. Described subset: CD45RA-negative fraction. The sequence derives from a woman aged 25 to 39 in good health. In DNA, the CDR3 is TGTGCCAGCTCCGGGGGCGGATCTGGGGCCAACGTCCTGACTTTC. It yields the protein CASSGGGSGANVLTF. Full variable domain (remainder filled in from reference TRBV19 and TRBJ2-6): DGGITQSPKYLFRKEGQNVTLSCEQNLNHDAMYWYRQDPGQGLRLIYYSQIVNDFQKGDIAEGYSVSREKKESFPLTVTSAQKNPTAFYLCASSGGGSGANVLTFGAGSRLTVL.